Presented here are 10 T cell receptor beta chains from one specimen sequenced in a study of cytomegalovirus exposure and HLA in healthy donors. TCRdb keeps only in-frame clones here, not all; method: immunoSEQ multiplex PCR. Altogether around 45,000 clones are present, approximately 90% being singletons, with the ten largest covering 5% to 6%. The source material was PBMCs. The receptors stem from a man aged 18 to 35 in good health and CMV-seronegative.

This chain uses TRBV28 with TRBJ1-1; D is possibly TRBD1 (5 bases). CDR3 length: 15 amino acids. Germline values: CDR1 MDHEN, CDR2 SYDVKM. Trimming shortened V by 3 bases and J by 5 bases, and 16 bases separated the two germline ends. The CDR3 sequence: CASSFQGWAATEAFF. The CDR3 nucleotides read TGTGCCAGCAGTTTTCAGGGTTGGGCAGCGACTGAAGCTTTCTTT.

V is TRBV4-2 and J is TRBJ2-7; no clear D. The CDR3 sequence is 14 residues long. Trimming stripped 0 bases from V and 3 bases from J, with 9 bases between. The germline V gene has CDR1 LGHNA and CDR2 YNFKEQ. This CDR3 is CASSQDSLFYEQYF. CDR3 DNA sequence: TGTGCCAGCAGCCAAGATTCCCTATTCTACGAGCAGTACTTC.

The chain carries TRBV18 and TRBJ2-5, with D maybe TRBD2 (5 bases). CDR3 size: 13 residues. V was clipped by 4 bases and J by 5 bases, with 11 bases between them. From germline, CDR1 is KGHSH and CDR2 LQKENI. The DNA of the CDR3 is TGTGCCAGCTCACTCGAGGGAAGGGAGACCCAGTACTTC. Protein sequence: CASSLEGRETQYF.

The chain has TRBV19 and TRBJ2-7; 7 nucleotides align to TRBD1. CDR3 length: 14 amino acids. Germline-derived CDR1 and CDR2 are LNHDA and SQIVND (reference sequence). Trimming cost V 4 bases and J 2 bases; bases outside gene matches: 5. CDR3 amino acids: CASSSRDSTYEQYF. The CDR3 nucleotides read TGTGCCAGTAGTAGTCGGGACAGCACCTACGAGCAGTACTTC.

The chain has TRBV11-1 and TRBJ2-1; a possible D gene is TRBD2 (6 bases). V shed 8 bases and J shed 8 bases, with 22 bases lying between them. CDR1 SGHAT and CDR2 FQDESV come from the germline V gene (reference sequence). The CDR3 sequence is 15 residues long. For the CDR3, the DNA is TGTGCCAGCGGGTACCCAGAGGGAGGTCGAGATGAGCAGTTCTTC. It specifies CASGYPEGGRDEQFF.

J is TRBJ1-5 and V is TRBV27, with no clear D. The CDR3 loop spans 15 amino acids. V was cut by 6 bases and J by 0 bases, with 12 bases left in between. Germline-derived CDR1 and CDR2 are MNHEY and SMNVEV (reference sequence). CDR3 loop: CASSQEADSNQPQHF. The CDR3 DNA follows: TGTGCCAGCAGCCAGGAGGCAGATAGCAATCAGCCCCAGCATTTT.

The chain combines TRBV11-3 with TRBJ2-1; TRBD2 matches 8 bases. This CDR3 region has 16 residues. CDR1 and CDR2 (germline): SGHNT, YENEEA. V gave up 0 bases and J gave up 0 bases; unmatched junction bases: 1. The chain's CDR3 is CASSLEAGGSYNEQFF. Written as DNA, the CDR3 is TGTGCCAGCAGCTTAGAGGCGGGGGGCTCCTACAATGAGCAGTTCTTC.

This chain links TRBV27 with TRBJ1-5; no definite D call. V was shortened by 1 base and J by 0 bases, with 7 bases between the two germline ends. Per germline, CDR1 MNHEY and CDR2 SMNVEV (reference sequence). The CDR3 has 15 residues. The CDR3 DNA sequence: TGTGCCAGCAGTTTATTCGGGGATAGCAATCAGCCCCAGCATTTT. Translation gives CASSLFGDSNQPQHF.

The chain employs TRBV7-2 and TRBJ2-3; TRBD2 aligns across 7 bases. The V gene end was trimmed by 1 base and the J gene end by 4 bases; junction bases not matched to a gene: 5. The CDR3 consists of 15 residues. Germline V CDR1 and CDR2: SGHTA, FQGNSA. The CDR3 region has the DNA TGTGCCAGCAGCTTAGATGGGGGGGAGGCAGATACGCAGTATTTT. Translating it yields CASSLDGGEADTQYF. Together with reference TRBV7-2 and TRBJ2-3, the CDR3 gives the full variable domain: GAGVSQSPSNKVTEKGKDVELRCDPISGHTALYWYRQSLGQGLEFLIYFQGNSAPDKSGLPSDRFSAERTGGSVSTLTIQRTQQEDSAVYLCASSLDGGEADTQYFGPGTRLTVL.

This chain uses TRBV28 with TRBJ2-1; possibly TRBD1 for D (6 bases). The CDR3 spans 15 residues. Germline CDR1 is MDHEN and CDR2 is SYDVKM. V lost 3 bases, J lost 4 bases, and 13 bases lay in between. The CDR3 DNA sequence: TGTGCCAGCAGTTTCGGGACAAATACATACAATGAGCAGTTCTTC. It specifies CASSFGTNTYNEQFF.